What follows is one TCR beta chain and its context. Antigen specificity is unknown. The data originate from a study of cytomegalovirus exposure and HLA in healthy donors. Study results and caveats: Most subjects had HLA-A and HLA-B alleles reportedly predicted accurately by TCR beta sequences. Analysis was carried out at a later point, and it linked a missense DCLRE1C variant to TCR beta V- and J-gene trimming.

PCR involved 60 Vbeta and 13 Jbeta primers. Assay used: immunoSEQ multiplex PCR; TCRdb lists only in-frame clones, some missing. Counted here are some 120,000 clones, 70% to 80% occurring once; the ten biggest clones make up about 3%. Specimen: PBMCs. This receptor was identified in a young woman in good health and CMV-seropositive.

The CDR3 loop is CASSSSDRGHPYQETQYF. CDR3 DNA sequence: TGTGCCAGCAGCTCGTCGGACAGGGGGCATCCCTATCAAGAGACCCAGTACTTC. The rearrangement joins TRBV11-3 to TRBJ2-5, with TRBD1 matching 11 bases. There are 18 residues in the CDR3. From germline, CDR1 is SGHNT and CDR2 YENEEA. Trimming at V came to 4 bases and at J to 2 bases, leaving 12 bases not matched to a gene.